A selection of T cell receptor beta chains follows, all from one sample in a study of Ad26.COV2.S vaccination and SARS-CoV-2 variants. TCRdb keeps only in-frame clones here, not all; method: immunoSEQ multiplex PCR. The sample carries about 350,000 clones, 88% recorded once. This specimen was peripheral blood, taken in a trial of Ad26.COV2.S vaccine versus placebo. The receptors originated from a person between 18 and 60 years old who received the Ad26.COV2.S COVID-19 vaccine or a placebo. CDR3s include the opening cysteine and the closing phenylalanine or tryptophan. D genes are given only for firm matches. Clone size, where shown, is once, few, many, or a class for clones that have expanded.

CDR3 DNA: TGTGCCAGCAGCTTAAGTGGTTACGAGCAGTACTTC
CDR3 protein: CASSLSGYEQYF
J gene: TRBJ2-7
V gene: TRBV7-3
clone size: NA
D gene: NA

CDR3 DNA: TGTGCCAGCAGACGGGACAGGAAAATCACTGAAGCTTTCTTT
CDR3 protein: CASRRDRKITEAFF
J gene: TRBJ1-1
V gene: TRBV4-2
clone size: NA
D gene: TRBD1

CDR3 DNA: TGTGCCAGTAGTATAAGGGGGGGGCCCGATACGCAGTATTTT
CDR3 protein: CASSIRGGPDTQYF
J gene: TRBJ2-3
V gene: TRBV19
clone size: NA
D gene: NA

CDR3 DNA: TGTGCCAGCAGTTACCCCGGGACAGCCTACGGGGAGACCCAGTACTTC
CDR3 protein: CASSYPGTAYGETQYF
J gene: TRBJ2-5
V gene: TRBV6-6
clone size: NA
D gene: TRBD1

CDR3 DNA: TGTGCCAGCAGGGGAAATAATCAGCCCCAGCATTTT
CDR3 protein: CASRGNNQPQHF
J gene: TRBJ1-5
V gene: TRBV19
clone size: NA
D gene: NA

CDR3 DNA: TGTGCCAGCAGCTATTCCCGGATTCCCGGCAGTTTTGCTAACTATGGCTACACCTTC
CDR3 protein: CASSYSRIPGSFANYGYTF
J gene: TRBJ1-2
V gene: TRBV7-6
clone size: NA
D gene: NA

CDR3 DNA: TGTGCCACCCAAGGATATAGCACCTACGAGCAGTACTTC
CDR3 protein: CATQGYSTYEQYF
J gene: TRBJ2-7
V gene: TRBV28
clone size: NA
D gene: NA

CDR3 DNA: TGCGCCAGCAGCCAAGGTTTGGGGACGGGTAGGGACACCATATATTTT
CDR3 protein: CASSQGLGTGRDTIYF
J gene: TRBJ1-3
V gene: TRBV4-3
clone size: NA
D gene: NA

CDR3 DNA: TGTGCCAGCAGTTACTCGACAGGGAACACTGAAGCTTTCTTT
CDR3 protein: CASSYSTGNTEAFF
J gene: TRBJ1-1
V gene: TRBV6-5
clone size: NA
D gene: NA

CDR3 DNA: TGTGCCAGCAGCGTCAGGGGAGGGCGACAGCCCTACGAGCAGTACTTC
CDR3 protein: CASSVRGGRQPYEQYF
J gene: TRBJ2-7
V gene: TRBV7-9
clone size: NA
D gene: NA

CDR3 DNA: TGTGCCAGCAGTACTCCCCTCACAGGCACAGATACGCAGTATTTT
CDR3 protein: CASSTPLTGTDTQYF
J gene: TRBJ2-3
V gene: TRBV27
clone size: NA
D gene: NA

CDR3 DNA: TGTGCCAGCAGTCTGACGCGGACATCAACTAATGAAAAACTGTTTTTT
CDR3 protein: CASSLTRTSTNEKLFF
J gene: TRBJ1-4
V gene: TRBV28
clone size: NA
D gene: NA

CDR3 DNA: TGTGCCAGCAGTCACTACAAGACAGGGAGAAATTCACCCCTCCACTTT
CDR3 protein: CASSHYKTGRNSPLHF
J gene: TRBJ1-6
V gene: TRBV2
clone size: NA
D gene: TRBD1

CDR3 DNA: TGTGCCAGCAGCCTTGAGGCTAGCGGCGATACGCAGTATTTT
CDR3 protein: CASSLEASGDTQYF
J gene: TRBJ2-3
V gene: TRBV6-5
clone size: NA
D gene: TRBD2

CDR3 DNA: TGTGCCAGCAGTTACGTCGCGGGGCCCACAGATACGCAGTATTTT
CDR3 protein: CASSYVAGPTDTQYF
J gene: TRBJ2-3
V gene: TRBV6-2/TRBV6-3
clone size: NA
D gene: NA

CDR3 DNA: TGTGCCAGCAGTGAATCACTAGCGGTCTCCTACAATGAGCAGTTCTTC
CDR3 protein: CASSESLAVSYNEQFF
J gene: TRBJ2-1
V gene: TRBV25-1
clone size: NA
D gene: TRBD2

CDR3 DNA: TGTGCCAGCAGTTGCCCAACGCGAGACAGGGAGATCAGCAATGAGCAGTTCTTC
CDR3 protein: CASSCPTRDREISNEQFF
J gene: TRBJ2-1
V gene: TRBV27
clone size: few
D gene: TRBD1

CDR3 DNA: TGTGCCAGCAGCTTTGACAGGGCGGGCACTGAAGCTTTCTTT
CDR3 protein: CASSFDRAGTEAFF
J gene: TRBJ1-1
V gene: TRBV5-4
clone size: NA
D gene: TRBD1

CDR3 DNA: TGTGCCAGCAGTCTCCGACAGACGAACACTGAAGCTTTCTTT
CDR3 protein: CASSLRQTNTEAFF
J gene: TRBJ1-1
V gene: TRBV28
clone size: NA
D gene: NA

CDR3 DNA: TGTGCCAGCAGCCCCTCGGACAGGGGATATCAGCCCCAGCATTTT
CDR3 protein: CASSPSDRGYQPQHF
J gene: TRBJ1-5
V gene: TRBV3-1/TRBV3-2
clone size: NA
D gene: TRBD1

CDR3 DNA: TGTGCCAGCAGTGACTCCACAGGGGGTAGGAATGAGCAGTTCTTC
CDR3 protein: CASSDSTGGRNEQFF
J gene: TRBJ2-1
V gene: TRBV6-4
clone size: NA
D gene: TRBD1

CDR3 DNA: TGTGCCTGGAGTGTTGTCTTAGGTGAAGGGGCCGAGCAGTACTTC
CDR3 protein: CAWSVVLGEGAEQYF
J gene: TRBJ2-7
V gene: TRBV30
clone size: NA
D gene: NA

CDR3 DNA: TGTGCCAGCAGTTCGACGAGAAACAGGGGGCCTGGGCAGCCCCAGCATTTT
CDR3 protein: CASSSTRNRGPGQPQHF
J gene: TRBJ1-5
V gene: TRBV5-6
clone size: once
D gene: TRBD1

CDR3 DNA: TGTGCCAGCAGCGCCGGGACAGGGGTTTACGAGCAGTACTTC
CDR3 protein: CASSAGTGVYEQYF
J gene: TRBJ2-7
V gene: TRBV7-9
clone size: NA
D gene: TRBD1

CDR3 DNA: TGTGCCAGCAGCTCCCGGGAGGTTGGCTACACCTTC
CDR3 protein: CASSSREVGYTF
J gene: TRBJ1-2
V gene: TRBV7-9
clone size: few
D gene: NA

CDR3 DNA: TGTGCCAGCAGCCTCGGGATTGCAGTCCCCACAGATACGCAGTATTTT
CDR3 protein: CASSLGIAVPTDTQYF
J gene: TRBJ2-3
V gene: TRBV7-9
clone size: NA
D gene: NA

CDR3 DNA: TGTGCCAGCAGCCAAGTCTGGGCAGGTAGCGGGAGGGCAGATACGCAGTATTTT
CDR3 protein: CASSQVWAGSGRADTQYF
J gene: TRBJ2-3
V gene: TRBV3-1/TRBV3-2
clone size: NA
D gene: TRBD2

CDR3 DNA: TGTGCCAGCAGCTTTCTTTCTAGCGGCGGCTACAATGAGCAGTTCTTC
CDR3 protein: CASSFLSSGGYNEQFF
J gene: TRBJ2-1
V gene: TRBV7-3
clone size: NA
D gene: TRBD2

CDR3 DNA: TGTGCCAGCAGCTTACCGGGACAGGGGGGCACTGAAGCTTTCTTT
CDR3 protein: CASSLPGQGGTEAFF
J gene: TRBJ1-1
V gene: TRBV14
clone size: NA
D gene: TRBD1

CDR3 DNA: TGTGCCAGCGGGAATAGGCAGAGTAATGAAAAACTGTTTTTT
CDR3 protein: CASGNRQSNEKLFF
J gene: TRBJ1-4
V gene: TRBV27
clone size: once
D gene: NA

CDR3 DNA: TGCGCCAGCAGCCCTGGGACAGGATCGGGATATGGCTACACCTTC
CDR3 protein: CASSPGTGSGYGYTF
J gene: TRBJ1-2
V gene: TRBV4-1
clone size: NA
D gene: TRBD1

CDR3 DNA: TGTGCCAGTACCTTTGGGACAGGGAACCAGCCCCAGCATTTT
CDR3 protein: CASTFGTGNQPQHF
J gene: TRBJ1-5
V gene: TRBV19
clone size: NA
D gene: TRBD1

CDR3 DNA: TGTGCCAGTACAGTTGGGGGATTGAACACTGAAGCTTTCTTT
CDR3 protein: CASTVGGLNTEAFF
J gene: TRBJ1-1
V gene: TRBV19
clone size: NA
D gene: NA

CDR3 DNA: TGTGCCAGCAGCAGGACAGTTGGTGAAAACACCATATATTTT
CDR3 protein: CASSRTVGENTIYF
J gene: TRBJ1-3
V gene: TRBV11-3
clone size: NA
D gene: NA

CDR3 DNA: TGTGCCAGCAGCTACCCTGCCGGGGAGCTGTTTTTT
CDR3 protein: CASSYPAGELFF
J gene: TRBJ2-2
V gene: TRBV7-9
clone size: NA
D gene: NA

CDR3 DNA: TGTGCCAGGCAGCGGGCTAGCGGCCCTTTATCGCCCTACAATGAGCAGTTCTTC
CDR3 protein: CARQRASGPLSPYNEQFF
J gene: TRBJ2-1
V gene: TRBV5-3
clone size: NA
D gene: TRBD2

CDR3 DNA: TGTGCCAGCACCCCCAAGGGAGAGGGAGAGACCCAGTACTTC
CDR3 protein: CASTPKGEGETQYF
J gene: TRBJ2-5
V gene: TRBV9
clone size: NA
D gene: NA

CDR3 DNA: TGTGCCACCAGCATGGACAGGGCGAACACCGGGGAGCTGTTTTTT
CDR3 protein: CATSMDRANTGELFF
J gene: TRBJ2-2
V gene: TRBV15
clone size: NA
D gene: TRBD1

CDR3 DNA: TGTGCCAGCAGGACAGGGGCTGGGGCCAACGTCCTGACTTTC
CDR3 protein: CASRTGAGANVLTF
J gene: TRBJ2-6
V gene: TRBV27
clone size: NA
D gene: TRBD1

CDR3 DNA: TGCGCCAGCAGTGAGCTAGGAGCGGGGGGCCCGTACTACAATGAGCAGTTCTTC
CDR3 protein: CASSELGAGGPYYNEQFF
J gene: TRBJ2-1
V gene: TRBV5-1
clone size: NA
D gene: TRBD2

CDR3 DNA: TGTGCCAGCTCACCACGGGGGACAGGCGGGTTGGATACGCAGTATTTT
CDR3 protein: CASSPRGTGGLDTQYF
J gene: TRBJ2-3
V gene: TRBV18
clone size: NA
D gene: TRBD1

CDR3 DNA: TGTGCCAGCAGCCAAGGTCATCGGGTGCCTAACTATGGCTACACCTTC
CDR3 protein: CASSQGHRVPNYGYTF
J gene: TRBJ1-2
V gene: TRBV3-1/TRBV3-2
clone size: NA
D gene: NA

CDR3 DNA: TGTGCCAGCAGCCAAGATACAGGGGGCGACCTAACTAATGAAAAACTGTTTTTT
CDR3 protein: CASSQDTGGDLTNEKLFF
J gene: TRBJ1-4
V gene: TRBV3-1/TRBV3-2
clone size: NA
D gene: TRBD1

CDR3 DNA: TGTGCCAGCAGCTTGTATAACGAACCGAACACCGGGGAGCTGTTTTTT
CDR3 protein: CASSLYNEPNTGELFF
J gene: TRBJ2-2
V gene: TRBV5-4
clone size: NA
D gene: NA

CDR3 DNA: TGTGCCACCAGTGACCCGGGACTAGCGCCCGGGGAGCTGTTTTTT
CDR3 protein: CATSDPGLAPGELFF
J gene: TRBJ2-2
V gene: TRBV24-1
clone size: NA
D gene: TRBD2

CDR3 DNA: TGTGCCATCAAAGACCGACGAGGCACAGATACGCAGTATTTT
CDR3 protein: CAIKDRRGTDTQYF
J gene: TRBJ2-3
V gene: TRBV10-3
clone size: NA
D gene: NA